This record looks at one TCR beta chain sequence and its context. The table lists this clone with a count of one. Its antigen remains unidentified. One base away there is no much larger clone; base qualities are not given. The data were obtained in a study of tumor T cells in aggressive B-cell lymphoma (dated by TCRdb to the late 2010s). Library construction relied on the immunoSEQ multiplex PCR assay. Imported from immuneACCESS, the table was reduced by TCRdb to in-frame sequences with V and J called. These copies leave out some clones; in studies compared against another copy, an unresolved V gene accounts for under half, and the cause of the remainder is not known. The sample table lists some 10,000 clones, about 88% of them with a count of one. The top ten clones comprise about 2.2% of the sample. CDR1 is given as MNHNS and CDR2 as SASEGT, both from the germline V gene. The germline V and J ends show losses of 5 bases and 6 bases respectively, and no gene match explains 6 bases of the junction. The CDR3 contains 14 residues, cysteine and phenylalanine counted. The sequence is cut down to CDR3 DNA, 42 bases in frame from base 1.

Recombination joined TRBV6-1 with TRBJ2-7, with 11 bases matching TRBD1. The origin of this receptor is an adult with diffuse large B cell lymphoma. The specimen was tumor tissue. The CDR3 here reads CASSTGTGGAEQYF. Here is the DNA: TGTGCCAGCAGTACCGGGACAGGGGGTGCCGAGCAGTACTTC.